This entry lists 13 T cell receptor beta chains sequenced from one sample in a study of shared clonotypes between healthy human individuals. Using immunoSEQ multiplex PCR, the repertoire was profiled, and TCRdb retains in-frame clones only, with some absent. Here the sample spans under 1,100,000 clones, roughly 80% being singletons. The source material was memory CD4+ T cells sorted from blood. Subset indicated: CD45RA-negative fraction. The origin of the receptors is a young man in good health.

The rearrangement joins TRBV27 to TRBJ2-6; 10 nucleotides agree with TRBD2. The germline CDR1 and CDR2 sequences are MNHEY and SMNVEV (reference sequence). Losses at the gene ends were 6 bases for V and 2 bases for J; bases not matched to a gene: 4. This CDR3 is built from 16 residues. This CDR3 reads CASRASGGPGANVLTF. The CDR3 DNA sequence: TGTGCCAGCAGGGCTAGCGGGGGACCTGGGGCCAACGTCCTGACTTTC.

V is TRBV6-5 and J is TRBJ2-7, with D possibly being TRBD1 or TRBD2 (5 bases each). Germline assignment: CDR1 MNHEY and CDR2 SVGAGI. This CDR3 has 16 amino acids. The V gene lost 4 bases and the J gene lost 7 bases, with 23 bases spanning the gap. The DNA of the CDR3 is TGTGCCAGCAGTTTCGGAACGGGACGCAGCTTGGGTGAGCAGTACTTC. Protein product: CASSFGTGRSLGEQYF.

The genes are TRBV18 and TRBJ2-3; TRBD1 is a possible D gene (5 bases). Germline loops: CDR1 KGHSH, CDR2 LQKENI. The CDR3 runs to 15 residues. Deletions cut 3 bases from V and 0 bases from J, with 10 bases between. DNA of the CDR3: TGTGCCAGCTCACCGGTCCAGGGAAGCACAGATACGCAGTATTTT. Its translation: CASSPVQGSTDTQYF. Drawing the rest from reference TRBV18 and TRBJ2-3, the complete variable domain is NAGVMQNPRHLVRRRGQEARLRCSPMKGHSHVYWYRQLPEEGLKFMVYLQKENIIDESGMPKERFSAEFPKEGPSILRIQQVVRGDSAAYFCASSPVQGSTDTQYFGPGTRLTVL.

This chain uses TRBV6-5 with TRBJ2-2, with D tentatively TRBD2 (6 bases). This CDR3 comprises 13 residues. The V and J ends lost 7 bases and 4 bases respectively, with 10 bases between them. Germline loops: CDR1 MNHEY, CDR2 SVGAGI. The DNA for the CDR3 is TGTGCCAGCATGTTACTAGCCACCGGGGAGCTGTTTTTT. Translating gives CASMLLATGELFF.

The chain carries TRBV6-5 and TRBJ2-7, with 7 bases identical to TRBD1. The CDR3 runs to 13 residues. Germline V gene lookup returns CDR1 MNHEY and CDR2 SVGAGI. The V segment lost 7 bases and the J segment 4 bases; nucleotides outside the gene matches: 7. CDR3 amino acids: CASTRGQTYEQYF. CDR3 coding DNA: TGTGCCAGCACGAGGGGACAGACGTACGAGCAGTACTTC.

This sequence joins TRBV5-6 and TRBJ1-2; TRBD1 is a possible D gene (5 bases). Trimming took off 0 bases at V and 6 bases at J, with 15 bases between the two ends. The germline V gene encodes CDR1 SGHDT and CDR2 YYEEEE. The CDR3 contains 15 residues. CDR3 in amino acids: CASSLAEVLGHGYTF. The CDR3 coding sequence is TGTGCCAGCAGCTTGGCGGAGGTATTGGGGCATGGCTACACCTTC.

The V and J genes are TRBV10-3 and TRBJ1-2, with a tentative D call TRBD1 (6 bases). V lost 7 bases and J lost 8, with 17 bases in between. Germline V gene sequence: CDR1 ENHRY, CDR2 SYGVKD. This CDR3 has 13 amino acids. The CDR3 DNA reads TGTGCCATCACCGCCTACAGGGATACGGGCTACACCTTC. Its translation is CAITAYRDTGYTF.

The genes are TRBV27 and TRBJ2-7; 7 bases are shared with TRBD2. The germline V gene has CDR1 MNHEY and CDR2 SMNVEV (reference sequence). V shed 6 bases, J shed 5 bases, and the junction held 16 bases outside the gene matches. There are 16 residues in the CDR3. The CDR3: CASSPPPSAGVHEQYF. The CDR3 DNA follows: TGTGCCAGCAGCCCTCCCCCTAGCGCGGGGGTCCACGAGCAGTACTTC.

The chain joins TRBV7-2 to TRBJ1-4; no definite D call. The CDR3 runs 14 residues. The V gene lost 5 bases and the J gene lost 8 bases, with 15 bases spanning the gap. The germline CDR1 and CDR2 sequences are SGHTA and FQGNSA. The CDR3 region has the DNA TGTGCCAGCAGCCCCGACGACCGGAGGGAAAAACTGTTTTTT. The encoded protein is CASSPDDRREKLFF.

CDR3 coding DNA: TGTGCCAGCAGTGAGACTGGCGGGGGGGCCTCCGGGGAGCTGTTTTTT. This translates into CASSETGGGASGELFF. The chain joins TRBV27 to TRBJ2-2, with 9 bases identical to TRBD2. CDR1 MNHEY and CDR2 SMNVEV come from the germline V gene (reference sequence). V lost 5 bases, J lost 6 bases, and 10 bases stayed unmatched. The CDR3 length is 16 residues.

The chain carries TRBV10-1 and TRBJ2-3, with 8 bases that match TRBD2. The CDR3 contains 14 residues. Trimming took 6 bases from V and 1 from J; bases not matched to a gene: 3. The germline CDR1 and CDR2 sequences are WNHNN and SYGVQD (reference sequence). CDR3 loop: CASSVTSGTDTQYF. In nucleotides, the CDR3 is TGCGCCAGCAGCGTGACTAGCGGCACAGATACGCAGTATTTT.

For this clone: Its ends do not fully match the called genes, so a read error is possible. The gene calls are TRBV7-2 and TRBJ2-7, with D possibly matching TRBD2 (5 bases). CDR1 and CDR2 (germline): SGHTA, FQGNSA. The CDR3 runs 17 residues. As DNA, the CDR3 is TGTGCCAGCATCTTACGTATGGTACTAACTAGGCCCTACGAGCAGTACTTC. This encodes CASILRMVLTRPYEQYF.

The rearrangement uses TRBV5-1 and TRBJ2-3; 9 bases agree with TRBD1. Per germline, CDR1 SGHRS and CDR2 YFSETQ. V was pared by 4 bases and J by 1 base, with 10 bases of the junction left unmatched. This CDR3 contains 17 residues. The CDR3 reads CASSPRTGGRGTDTQYF. CDR3 DNA sequence: TGCGCCAGCAGCCCCCGAACAGGGGGCAGAGGCACAGATACGCAGTATTTT. The full variable domain, in which reference TRBV5-1 and TRBJ2-3 provide the parts outside the CDR3, is KAGVTQTPRYLIKTRGQQVTLSCSPISGHRSVSWYQQTPGQGLQFLFEYFSETQRNKGNFPGRFSGRQFSNSRSEMNVSTLELGDSALYLCASSPRTGGRGTDTQYFGPGTRLTVL.